These 28 T cell receptor beta chains share one sample of origin, sequenced in a study of radiotherapy plus CTLA-4 blockade in lung cancer. TCRdb's copy holds only in-frame clones and misses some; the assay was immunoSEQ multiplex PCR. The sample has roughly 120,000 clones; 81% are singletons. The specimen comprised peripheral blood, sampled from a patient treated with radiotherapy plus ipilimumab. All receptors derive from a human donor with non-small cell lung cancer that progressed on radiotherapy plus ipilimumab. Some clones in this sample may be carry-over from other donors' samples.

This clone was detected a few times. The chain employs TRBV7-2 and TRBJ1-2; 7 positions agree with TRBD1. J was trimmed by 3 bases and V by 4 bases; bases with no gene match: 8. CDR3 length equals 15 residues. The germline gives CDR1 SGHTA, CDR2 FQGNSA. CDR3 amino acids: CASSSWTGSDYGYTF. The CDR3 DNA sequence: TGTGCCAGCAGCTCTTGGACAGGTAGCGACTATGGCTACACCTTC.

Comment on this clone: The same CDR3 is also encoded by other DNA sequences in this sample. The chain couples TRBV10-3 to TRBJ1-1, with D possibly TRBD1 on 6 matching bases. Trimming took 7 bases from V and 4 from J, leaving 13 bases between them. Germline loops: CDR1 ENHRY, CDR2 SYGVKD. This CDR3 has 13 residues. This chain's CDR3 is CAINGQQTTEAFF. CDR3 sequence (DNA): TGTGCCATCAACGGACAGCAGACCACTGAAGCTTTCTTT.

This clone was recorded at least ten times. The chain is built from TRBV11-2 and TRBJ2-7; unclear D gene. CDR1 is SGHAT, CDR2 FQNNGV, per germline. V lost 3 bases and J 5 bases, leaving 14 bases between the germline ends. This CDR3 region has 14 residues. CDR3 loop: CASSFSNPRDEQYF. In nucleotides, the CDR3 is TGTGCCAGCAGCTTTTCGAACCCCCGGGACGAGCAGTACTTC. The full variable domain, in which reference TRBV11-2 and TRBJ2-7 provide the parts outside the CDR3, is EAGVAQSPRYKIIEKRQSVAFWCNPISGHATLYWYQQILGQGPKLLIQFQNNGVVDDSQLPKDRFSAERLKGVDSTLKIQPAKLEDSAVYLCASSFSNPRDEQYFGPGTRLTVT.

The chain is built from TRBV5-1 and TRBJ2-1; TRBD1 agrees at 8 bases. The CDR3 is 16 amino acids. V shed 5 bases and J 0 bases; nucleotides not matched to a gene: 7. CDR1 SGHRS and CDR2 YFSETQ come from the germline V gene. The CDR3 DNA sequence: TGCGCCAGCAGAATGGCAGGGGGCGCCTCCTACAATGAGCAGTTCTTC. It specifies CASRMAGGASYNEQFF.

This chain uses TRBV19 with TRBJ2-7, with 12 bases aligning to TRBD1. The CDR3 contains 15 residues. Germline V gene lookup returns CDR1 LNHDA and CDR2 SQIVND (reference sequence). V shed 5 bases and J 2 bases; nucleotides not matched to a gene: 4. CDR3 region: CASSPGTGGPYEQYF. CDR3 DNA: TGTGCCAGTAGTCCTGGGACAGGGGGCCCCTACGAGCAGTACTTC.

The chain combines TRBV6-5 with TRBJ2-5; TRBD2 aligns across 12 bases. The germline V gene has CDR1 MNHEY and CDR2 SVGAGI. The CDR3 is 13 residues long. The trim removed 6 bases at V and 7 bases at J, leaving 3 bases unmatched. The CDR3 sequence is CASRPSGRGTQYF. The CDR3, as DNA: TGTGCCAGCAGACCTAGCGGGAGGGGGACCCAGTACTTC.

The chain recombines TRBV6-6 with TRBJ2-3, with D perhaps given as TRBD1 or TRBD2 (5 bases each). V lost 2 bases and J 6 bases, leaving 15 bases between the germline ends. Germline assignment: CDR1 MNHNY and CDR2 SVGAGI (reference sequence). This CDR3 comprises 15 residues. Here the CDR3 reads CASSYGGTGRDTQYF. CDR3 in DNA: TGTGCCAGCAGTTACGGGGGAACGGGCCGGGATACGCAGTATTTT.

This CDR3 reads CASSLTGDYGYTF. The CDR3 region has the DNA TGTGCCAGCAGCTTGACAGGGGACTATGGCTACACCTTC. The chain links TRBV5-4 to TRBJ1-2; 7 bases line up with TRBD1. The CDR3 is made up of 13 amino acids. V was clipped by 1 base and J by 3 bases; unmatched bases: 0. Germline CDR1 is SGHNT and CDR2 is YYREEE (reference sequence).

V and J are TRBV5-5 and TRBJ1-2; 8 nucleotides align to TRBD1. The J segment lost 2 bases and the V segment lost 5 bases, leaving 5 bases of the junction unmatched. The V gene's germline CDR1 is SGHKS and CDR2 YYEKEE (reference sequence). This CDR3 region has 14 residues. This CDR3 reads CASRTNRGNYGYTF. In nucleotides, the CDR3 is TGTGCCAGCAGGACTAACAGGGGGAACTATGGCTACACCTTC.

Of note for this clone: Germline and junction disagree at one end, which may indicate a read error. CDR3 amino acids: CASSQEAASGANVLTF. For the CDR3, the DNA is TGCGCCAGCAGCCAAGAAGCGGCCTCTGGGGCCAACGTCCTGACTTTC. This chain joins TRBV5-5 and TRBJ2-6, with TRBD2 as a possible D gene (5 bases). The CDR3 is 16 residues long. The germline V gene encodes CDR1 SGHKS and CDR2 YYEKEE (reference sequence). The full variable domain, rest sourced from reference TRBV5-5 and TRBJ2-6, is DAGVTQSPTHLIKTRGQQVTLRCSPISGHKSVSWYQQVLGQGPQFIFQYYEKEERGRGNFPDRFSARQFPNYSSELNVNALLLGDSALYLCASSQEAASGANVLTFGAGSRLTVL.

The genes are TRBV7-2 and TRBJ1-5; D uncertain. Germline-derived CDR1 and CDR2 are SGHTA and FQGNSA. Trimming pared 4 bases from V and 3 bases from J, leaving 13 bases between. There are 15 residues in the CDR3. The CDR3 coding sequence is TGTGCCAGCAGCTCCGGACGGATGTCCAATCAGCCCCAGCATTTT. It translates to CASSSGRMSNQPQHF.

J is TRBJ2-3 and V is TRBV11-3; D unresolved. The CDR3 contains 14 residues. Trimming took 5 bases from V and 5 from J, leaving 14 bases between them. Germline V gene sequence: CDR1 SGHNT, CDR2 YENEEA. The chain's CDR3 is CASSPLGVVDTQYF. CDR3 nucleotides: TGTGCCAGCAGCCCCCTTGGGGTGGTAGATACGCAGTATTTT.

This chain links TRBV9 with TRBJ2-5; D may be TRBD1 (6 bases). This CDR3 is 13 amino acids long. The ends were cut back, 5 bases at V and 1 base at J, with 9 bases in the middle. Germline loops: CDR1 SGDLS, CDR2 YYNGEE. The CDR3 DNA reads TGTGCCAGCAGGGGGGCGTCCCAAGAGACCCAGTACTTC. Translation gives CASRGASQETQYF.

The chain combines TRBV27 with TRBJ2-7; 7 positions match TRBD1. V dropped 3 bases and J dropped 4; count of bases not matched to a gene: 12. Per germline, CDR1 MNHEY and CDR2 SMNVEV (reference sequence). The CDR3 sequence is 16 residues long. The CDR3 is CASSLTARTGAYEQYF. CDR3 DNA: TGTGCCAGCAGTTTGACCGCCCGGACAGGCGCTTACGAGCAGTACTTC.

A single count supports this clone. This sequence joins TRBV5-1 and TRBJ2-7; no definite D call. The CDR3 loop spans 13 amino acids. Germline assignment: CDR1 SGHRS and CDR2 YFSETQ. The V end lost 2 bases, the J end lost 6 bases, and 12 bases lay between the germline ends. For the CDR3, the DNA is TGCGCCAGCAGCTTTGCAACCTCGGGCGAGCAGTACTTC. Its protein is CASSFATSGEQYF. The variable domain in full, with the rest retrieved from reference TRBV5-1 and TRBJ2-7, is KAGVTQTPRYLIKTRGQQVTLSCSPISGHRSVSWYQQTPGQGLQFLFEYFSETQRNKGNFPGRFSGRQFSNSRSEMNVSTLELGDSALYLCASSFATSGEQYFGPGTRLTVT.

The chain uses TRBV7-9 and TRBJ2-7; D unclear. The ends were cut back, 5 bases at V and 2 bases at J, with 7 bases in the middle. Germline-derived CDR1 and CDR2 are SEHNR and FQNEAQ (reference sequence). This CDR3 has 12 amino acids. In DNA, the CDR3 is TGTGCCAGCAGCCCCTCAACCTACGAGCAGTACTTC. Protein: CASSPSTYEQYF.

This chain links TRBV9 with TRBJ1-4; D remains unclear. This CDR3 contains 15 residues. Germline V CDR1 and CDR2: SGDLS, YYNGEE. V lost 0 bases and J lost 3, with 9 bases in between. The CDR3 coding sequence is TGTGCCAGCAGCGTAGGAAGGGAAGCTAATGAAAAACTGTTTTTT. Its protein is CASSVGREANEKLFF.

This clone was detected a few times. The V call is TRBV4-2, the J call TRBJ1-6, with 8 bases matching TRBD1. CDR3 length equals 14 residues. CDR1 LGHNA and CDR2 YNFKEQ come from the germline V gene. The V gene end was trimmed by 4 bases and the J gene end by 7 bases; junction bases not matched to a gene: 3. The DNA for the CDR3 is TGTGCCAGCAGCCCGGACAGGGAGAATTCACCCCTCCACTTT. This sequence encodes CASSPDRENSPLHF.

This clone was seen just once. The J gene is TRBJ1-1, the V gene TRBV9; a weak D match, TRBD1 (6 bases). V gave up 7 bases and J gave up 1 base, with 17 bases separating them. Germline V gene lookup returns CDR1 SGDLS and CDR2 YYNGEE. The CDR3 runs 15 residues. The CDR3: CASGKWGAANTEAFF. The CDR3 DNA reads as TGTGCCAGCGGTAAATGGGGGGCGGCGAACACTGAAGCTTTCTTT.

The chain couples TRBV7-2 to TRBJ1-5; D remains ambiguous. Germline CDR1 SGHTA, CDR2 FQGNSA. V was cut by 4 bases and J by 7 bases, with 17 bases left in between. The CDR3 sequence is 15 residues long. CDR3 coding DNA: TGTGCCAGCAGCTATGGGAGGGCCCAAGGGCAGCCCCAGCATTTT. Encoded protein: CASSYGRAQGQPQHF.

This chain joins TRBV29-1 and TRBJ2-7, with TRBD1 matching over 8 bases. Trimming removed 6 bases from V and 3 bases from J; junction bases left unmatched: 7. Per germline, CDR1 SQVTM and CDR2 ANQGSEA. The CDR3 extends over 13 amino acids. CDR3 DNA sequence: TGCAGCGTCAAGAGGGACAGGTTCTACGAGCAGTACTTC. This translates into CSVKRDRFYEQYF.

The chain combines TRBV4-2 with TRBJ2-3; 9 bases line up with TRBD2. Per the germline V gene, CDR1 is LGHNA and CDR2 is YNFKEQ. V lost 0 bases to trimming and J lost 5 bases; unmatched junction nucleotides: 9. This CDR3 has 17 amino acids. The CDR3 coding sequence is TGTGCCAGCAGCCAAGATCTACTAGCGGGCCGACTAGATACGCAGTATTTT. This sequence encodes CASSQDLLAGRLDTQYF.

The gene calls are TRBV5-1 and TRBJ2-2; D gene ambiguous. The germline V gene encodes CDR1 SGHRS and CDR2 YFSETQ. The CDR3 runs 14 residues. V dropped 2 bases and J dropped 2 bases, with 7 bases sitting between them. Here the CDR3 reads CASSFGSNTGELFF. CDR3 nucleotides: TGCGCCAGCAGCTTTGGCTCCAACACCGGGGAGCTGTTTTTT.

The chain employs TRBV18 and TRBJ2-7, with D perhaps matching TRBD1 (6 bases). The CDR3 extends over 13 amino acids. Germline-derived CDR1 and CDR2 are KGHSH and LQKENI. Trimming took off 4 bases at V and 0 bases at J, with 7 bases between the two ends. The CDR3 coding sequence is TGTGCCAGCTCACAGGGGGTCTCCTACGAGCAGTACTTC. The encoded protein is CASSQGVSYEQYF.

This clone was found once. This chain uses TRBV7-3 with TRBJ2-1; D is possibly TRBD2 (5 bases). The CDR3 totals 16 residues. Trimming removed 2 bases from V and 0 bases from J, with 11 bases in between. Per germline, CDR1 SGHTA and CDR2 FQGTGA. The CDR3 region is CASSLLPGVSYNEQFF. CDR3 in DNA: TGTGCCAGCAGCTTATTGCCCGGGGTCTCCTACAATGAGCAGTTCTTC. Combining the CDR3 with reference TRBV7-3 and TRBJ2-1 gives the whole variable domain GAGVSQTPSNKVTEKGKYVELRCDPISGHTALYWYRQSLGQGPEFLIYFQGTGAADDSGLPNDRFFAVRPEGSVSTLKIQRTERGDSAVYLCASSLLPGVSYNEQFFGPGTRLTVL.

The chain employs TRBV11-1 and TRBJ2-1, with 7 bases fitting TRBD1. Losses at the gene ends were 4 bases for V and 7 bases for J; bases not matched to a gene: 10. The CDR3 is 15 amino acids. CDR1 SGHAT and CDR2 FQDESV come from the germline V gene (reference sequence). The chain's CDR3 is CASSYDREFSNEQFF. In DNA form, the CDR3 reads TGTGCCAGCAGCTACGACAGGGAATTTAGTAATGAGCAGTTCTTC.

This clone has a single count. This chain uses TRBV5-1 with TRBJ2-3; 7 bases agree with TRBD1. Germline V gene data show CDR1 as SGHRS and CDR2 as YFSETQ. The length of the CDR3 is 16 residues. V gave up 3 bases and J gave up 0 bases; unmatched junction bases: 7. The DNA of the CDR3 is TGCGCCAGCAGCTACTGGACAGGCCCAAGCACAGATACGCAGTATTTT. Its protein product is CASSYWTGPSTDTQYF.

The V call is TRBV18, the J call TRBJ2-2, with 7 positions matching TRBD2. CDR3 length: 15 amino acids. The V segment lost 2 bases and the J segment 3 bases; nucleotides outside the gene matches: 3. Germline loops: CDR1 KGHSH, CDR2 LQKENI. CDR3 protein: CASSPMGGDTGELFF. The CDR3, as DNA: TGTGCCAGCTCACCAATGGGAGGGGACACCGGGGAGCTGTTTTTT.